Following are 31 T cell receptor beta chains from one sample sequenced in a study of blood T cell repertoires in COVID-19. The table came from immunoSEQ multiplex PCR; TCRdb's copy has only in-frame clones and leaves some out. Altogether around 190,000 clones are present, more than 70% being singletons, with the ten largest covering about 18%. Material for sequencing was peripheral blood. The receptors were gathered from a middle-aged man with COVID-19, enrolled during active disease.

This clone came up a few times. The chain employs TRBV9 and TRBJ2-3; D is ambiguous. From germline, CDR1 is SGDLS and CDR2 YYNGEE. The CDR3 runs to 14 residues. Trimming left V 3 bases short and J 2 bases short, with 10 bases between. The CDR3 nucleotides read TGTGCCAGCAGCGGTGGCCCATACACAGATACGCAGTATTTT. Residues: CASSGGPYTDTQYF. The full variable domain, completed using reference TRBV9 and TRBJ2-3, is DSGVTQTPKHLITATGQRVTLRCSPRSGDLSVYWYQQSLDQGLQFLIQYYNGEERAKGNILERFSAQQFPDLHSELNLSSLELGDSALYFCASSGGPYTDTQYFGPGTRLTVL.

The chain has TRBV2 and TRBJ2-3; D gene uncertain. The CDR3 extends over 15 amino acids. Trimming removed 2 bases from V and 1 base from J, with 10 bases in between. Germline V CDR1 and CDR2: SNHLY, FYNNEI. CDR3 coding DNA: TGTGCCAGCAGTGAAATTGGTAGAGGCACAGATACGCAGTATTTT. It yields the protein CASSEIGRGTDTQYF.

The V gene is TRBV2, the J gene TRBJ1-5, with 9 bases that match TRBD1. In germline, CDR1 is SNHLY, CDR2 FYNNEI. With 6 bases clipped from V and 5 bases from J, the junction kept 11 bases outside the gene matches. The CDR3 is 16 amino acids. The CDR3, as DNA: TGTGCCAGCAGGGACCCGGGACAGGGTCGCCATCAGCCCCAGCATTTT. Translation gives CASRDPGQGRHQPQHF.

The count of this clone is one. The chain employs TRBV12-3 or TRBV12-4 and TRBJ2-3, with TRBD1 as a possible D gene (5 bases). V lost 3 bases to trimming and J lost 14 bases, with 15 bases between them. The CDR3 runs to 12 residues. DNA for the CDR3: TGTGCCAGCAGTTTGGGGCCGCCCTGGGGGTATTTT. Translation gives CASSLGPPWGYF.

This clone occurred a few times. V is TRBV9 and J is TRBJ1-2; TRBD1 is a possible D gene (5 bases). The CDR3 consists of 14 residues. Germline V gene lookup returns CDR1 SGDLS and CDR2 YYNGEE. Trimming took off 4 bases at V and 2 bases at J, with 12 bases between the two ends. The CDR3 coding sequence is TGTGCCAGCAGCCCCCAGGGTTTGAACTATGGCTACACCTTC. Translated: CASSPQGLNYGYTF.

V is TRBV19 and J is TRBJ2-2, with 10 bases fitting TRBD1. After removal of 6 bases from V and 4 bases from J, the junction contained 8 bases not matched to a gene. CDR1 is LNHDA and CDR2 is SQIVND in the germline V gene (reference sequence). This CDR3 comprises 16 residues. The DNA of the CDR3 is TGTGCCAGTAGCTGGACAGGGGGGCGAGGCACCGGGGAGCTGTTTTTT. Protein product: CASSWTGGRGTGELFF.

The genes are TRBV4-1 and TRBJ2-5; 15 bases are a match to TRBD2. Germline CDR1 and CDR2: MGHRA and YSYEKL. Trimming removed 0 bases from V and 2 bases from J; junction bases left unmatched: 7. The CDR3 has 19 amino acids. The CDR3 nucleotides read TGCGCCAGCAGCCAAGAACCCGGGACTAGCGGGGGGCCTCAAGAGACCCAGTACTTC. Residues: CASSQEPGTSGGPQETQYF.

CDR3 sequence: CASRADRDAYNEQFF. CDR3 nucleotides: TGTGCCAGCAGGGCTGACAGGGACGCCTACAATGAGCAGTTCTTC. The chain joins TRBV6-5 to TRBJ2-1, with 7 bases lining up with TRBD1. Germline CDR1 and CDR2: MNHEY and SVGAGI. V lost 6 bases, J lost 2 bases, and 7 bases stayed unmatched. This CDR3 has 15 residues.

The V gene is TRBV28, the J gene TRBJ2-2; 16 bases agree with TRBD2. There are 16 residues in the CDR3. Unmatched junction bases numbered 6, after V lost 7 bases and J lost 7 bases. The germline V gene encodes CDR1 MDHEN and CDR2 SYDVKM. The CDR3 DNA reads as TGTGCCAGCACCACGGGACTAGCGGGGGGGCTCGGGGAGCTGTTTTTT. Translating gives CASTTGLAGGLGELFF.

This sequence joins TRBV9 and TRBJ2-3, with 9 bases fitting TRBD1. The CDR3 contains 17 residues. The germline gives CDR1 SGDLS, CDR2 YYNGEE. The V segment lost 4 bases and the J segment 4 bases; nucleotides outside the gene matches: 13. CDR3 sequence: CASSQGPGQGPADTQYF. CDR3 in DNA: TGTGCCAGCAGCCAGGGTCCCGGACAGGGGCCCGCAGATACGCAGTATTTT.

This clone has only a few counts. V usage is TRBV11-1 and J usage is TRBJ2-7; TRBD1 matches at 9 bases. V shed 6 bases and J 6 bases; nucleotides not matched to a gene: 15. The length of the CDR3 is 16 residues. Germline-derived CDR1 and CDR2 are SGHAT and FQDESV (reference sequence). In DNA, the CDR3 is TGTGCCAGCAGTTCCCTATTGGGACAGGGACCCTCCGAGCAGTACTTC. Translated, it gives CASSSLLGQGPSEQYF. The whole variable domain, filled in from reference TRBV11-1 and TRBJ2-7, reads EAEVAQSPRYKITEKSQAVAFWCDPISGHATLYWYRQILGQGPELLVQFQDESVVDDSQLPKDRFSAERLKGVDSTLKIQPAELGDSAMYLCASSSLLGQGPSEQYFGPGTRLTVT.

The V and J genes are TRBV19 and TRBJ2-3, with TRBD2 matching 16 bases. Germline CDR1 is LNHDA and CDR2 is SQIVND (reference sequence). The CDR3 is 19 residues long. The V gene end was trimmed by 3 bases and the J gene end by 1 base; junction bases not matched to a gene: 7. For the CDR3, the DNA is TGTGCCAGTAGTATCCGGGGACTAGCGGGGGGGCAAGGCACAGATACGCAGTATTTT. Translated, it gives CASSIRGLAGGQGTDTQYF.

V usage is TRBV6-5 and J usage is TRBJ2-4; D might be TRBD1 (5 bases). Trimming removed 7 bases at V and 0 bases at J, with 13 bases between. This CDR3 region has 15 residues. Germline CDR1 reads MNHEY; CDR2 reads SVGAGI. The DNA for the CDR3 is TGTGCCAGCACTAGGACATCTCTAGCCAAAAACATTCAGTACTTC. It translates to CASTRTSLAKNIQYF.

The V gene is TRBV11-2, the J gene TRBJ2-3; D ambiguous. CDR1 SGHAT and CDR2 FQNNGV come from the germline V gene. The CDR3 is 13 residues long. The V end lost 2 bases, the J end lost 4 bases, and 7 bases lay between the germline ends. Here the CDR3 reads CASSLPNSDTQYF. The CDR3 nucleotides read TGTGCCAGCAGCTTACCTAACTCAGATACGCAGTATTTT.

The chain recombines TRBV4-2 with TRBJ2-3; D is possibly TRBD2 (6 bases). This CDR3 contains 14 residues. CDR1 is LGHNA and CDR2 is YNFKEQ in the germline V gene. The ends were cut back, 4 bases at V and 4 bases at J, with 12 bases in the middle. In DNA, the CDR3 is TGTGCCAGCAGCCCGGGGGAGTCTGCAGATACGCAGTATTTT. This sequence encodes CASSPGESADTQYF.

The chain carries TRBV4-2 and TRBJ2-3; 10 bases fit TRBD2. The junction had 7 bases not matched to a gene; V was cut back by 0 bases and J by 4 bases. CDR1 and CDR2 from the germline V gene are LGHNA and YNFKEQ. The CDR3 spans 17 residues. DNA of the CDR3: TGTGCCAGCAGCCAAGATCAGGGGAGCGGGGGGGCAGATACGCAGTATTTT. Protein: CASSQDQGSGGADTQYF.

This clone occurred once. The chain links TRBV6-2 or TRBV6-3 to TRBJ2-1, with TRBD2 matching 13 bases. Trimming cost V 0 bases and J 1 base; bases outside gene matches: 0. Germline V gene sequence: CDR1 MNHEY, CDR2 SVGEGT. The CDR3 loop spans 17 amino acids. The CDR3 protein is CASSYSTSGGSYNEQFF. CDR3 DNA: TGTGCCAGCAGTTACTCGACTAGCGGGGGGTCCTACAATGAGCAGTTCTTC.

The V call is TRBV28, the J call TRBJ1-5, with 9 bases lining up with TRBD1. Germline V gives CDR1 MDHEN, CDR2 SYDVKM. V lost 6 bases to trimming and J lost 2 bases; unmatched junction nucleotides: 5. There are 15 residues in the CDR3. In DNA form, the CDR3 reads TGTGCCAGCAGCCGGGGACAGGGCGGCAATCAGCCCCAGCATTTT. The encoded protein is CASSRGQGGNQPQHF.

The chain combines TRBV7-9 with TRBJ2-7, with D possibly matching TRBD1 (7 bases). The CDR3 runs to 14 residues. Germline values: CDR1 SEHNR, CDR2 FQNEAQ (reference sequence). The V end was cut by 4 bases, the J end by 3 bases, with 13 bases between. Here the CDR3 reads CASSSRQGLYEQYF. The CDR3 region has the DNA TGTGCCAGCAGCTCGAGACAGGGACTCTACGAGCAGTACTTC.

The chain recombines TRBV5-4 with TRBJ2-5; possibly TRBD1 for D (6 bases). The CDR3 has 16 amino acids. Germline loops: CDR1 SGHNT, CDR2 YYREEE (reference sequence). Trimming removed 6 bases at V and 5 bases at J, with 23 bases between. The CDR3 spells CASNPGTNLEGETQYF. CDR3 DNA sequence: TGTGCCAGCAACCCCGGGACAAACCTCGAGGGTGAGACCCAGTACTTC. The entire variable domain, with the rest obtained from reference TRBV5-4 and TRBJ2-5, is as follows: ETGVTQSPTHLIKTRGQQVTLRCSSQSGHNTVSWYQQALGQGPQFIFQYYREEENGRGNFPPRFSGLQFPNYSSELNVNALELDDSALYLCASNPGTNLEGETQYFGPGTRLLVL.

V usage is TRBV29-1 and J usage is TRBJ1-2, with D perhaps matching TRBD1 (5 bases). Trimming cost V 4 bases and J 1 base, with 10 bases left between them. CDR1 and CDR2 (germline): SQVTM, ANQGSEA. CDR3 length equals 13 residues. The CDR3 spells CSVVQEGNYGYTF. The CDR3 coding sequence is TGCAGCGTTGTACAGGAGGGTAACTATGGCTACACCTTC.

V and J are TRBV6-6 and TRBJ1-4; no reliable D call. This CDR3 has 15 amino acids. Germline values: CDR1 MNHNY, CDR2 SVGAGI (reference sequence). The V end was cut by 7 bases, the J end by 0 bases, with 12 bases between. The CDR3 sequence is CASTFLFSTNEKLFF. The DNA for the CDR3 is TGTGCCAGCACCTTTCTCTTCTCAACTAATGAAAAACTGTTTTTT.

The chain recombines TRBV28 with TRBJ2-1; D is possibly TRBD1 (5 bases). CDR3 length: 19 residues. The germline CDR1 and CDR2 sequences are MDHEN and SYDVKM. V dropped 5 bases and J dropped 2 bases, with 25 bases sitting between them. In DNA, the CDR3 is TGTGCCAGCAGTCCGCATATGCCCCGTAAACAGGCCGCCTACAATGAGCAGTTCTTC. This codes for CASSPHMPRKQAAYNEQFF.

This clone was seen many times. This chain joins TRBV7-2 and TRBJ1-6; no reliable D call. The germline gives CDR1 SGHTA, CDR2 FQGNSA. With 2 bases removed from V and 7 bases from J, the gap between germline ends came to 15 bases. There are 16 residues in the CDR3. The CDR3: CASSLMRRRRNSPLHF. The DNA of the CDR3 is TGTGCCAGCAGCTTAATGAGGAGGAGGCGAAATTCACCCCTCCACTTT.

The chain combines TRBV5-1 with TRBJ2-5, with a possible D match to TRBD1 (5 bases). Per the germline V gene, CDR1 is SGHRS and CDR2 is YFSETQ. The CDR3 is made up of 14 amino acids. V was clipped by 4 bases and J by 5 bases, with 15 bases between them. This CDR3 is CASSPPDSLETQYF. The CDR3, as DNA: TGCGCCAGCAGCCCCCCAGACAGTCTCGAGACCCAGTACTTC.

The CDR3: CASSIVTGVGTEAFF. DNA of the CDR3: TGTGCCAGTAGTATAGTGACAGGGGTAGGCACTGAAGCTTTCTTT. The chain combines TRBV19 with TRBJ1-1, with 8 bases aligning to TRBD1. CDR3 length: 15 residues. From germline, CDR1 is LNHDA and CDR2 SQIVND (reference sequence). V shed 1 base, J shed 4 bases, and the junction held 5 bases outside the gene matches.

This CDR3 is CASSWPGGTGELFF. The DNA for the CDR3 is TGTGCCAGCAGCTGGCCGGGGGGCACCGGGGAGCTGTTTTTT. The chain uses TRBV7-9 and TRBJ2-2; 7 nucleotides align to TRBD2. Germline CDR1 SEHNR, CDR2 FQNEAQ (reference sequence). The J segment lost 4 bases and the V segment lost 4 bases, leaving 3 bases of the junction unmatched. CDR3 length: 14 residues.

The chain is built from TRBV11-1 and TRBJ2-7; D unresolved. CDR1 and CDR2 (germline): SGHAT, FQDESV (reference sequence). V was shortened by 4 bases and J by 2 bases, with 6 bases between the two germline ends. This CDR3 has 12 amino acids. DNA of the CDR3: TGTGCCAGCAGCTCCAGGACCTACGAGCAGTACTTC. Protein product: CASSSRTYEQYF.

The chain combines TRBV4-2 with TRBJ1-1, with TRBD1 matching 9 bases. Per germline, CDR1 LGHNA and CDR2 YNFKEQ. V shed 4 bases and J 6 bases; nucleotides not matched to a gene: 12. The length of the CDR3 is 16 residues. CDR3 DNA sequence: TGTGCCAGCAGCCTAAAAGAGGGACAGGGAAGTTCTGAAGCTTTCTTT. This sequence encodes CASSLKEGQGSSEAFF.

The rearrangement joins TRBV7-2 to TRBJ2-4; a possible D gene is TRBD1 (5 bases). CDR1 and CDR2 (germline): SGHTA, FQGNSA. V was trimmed by 3 bases and J by 7 bases, leaving 7 bases between them. This CDR3 has 12 residues. The CDR3 loop reads CASSFPGNIQYF. The CDR3 nucleotides are TGTGCCAGCAGCTTTCCAGGGAACATTCAGTACTTC.

V is TRBV6-1 and J is TRBJ2-2, with 7 nucleotides matching TRBD1. The CDR3 is 19 amino acids. CDR1 is MNHNS and CDR2 is SASEGT in the germline V gene. V lost 3 bases, J lost 0 bases, and 13 bases stayed unmatched. In DNA, the CDR3 is TGTGCCAGCAGTGATCCCCGGACAGGATCAGCGACGAACACCGGGGAGCTGTTTTTT. It encodes CASSDPRTGSATNTGELFF.